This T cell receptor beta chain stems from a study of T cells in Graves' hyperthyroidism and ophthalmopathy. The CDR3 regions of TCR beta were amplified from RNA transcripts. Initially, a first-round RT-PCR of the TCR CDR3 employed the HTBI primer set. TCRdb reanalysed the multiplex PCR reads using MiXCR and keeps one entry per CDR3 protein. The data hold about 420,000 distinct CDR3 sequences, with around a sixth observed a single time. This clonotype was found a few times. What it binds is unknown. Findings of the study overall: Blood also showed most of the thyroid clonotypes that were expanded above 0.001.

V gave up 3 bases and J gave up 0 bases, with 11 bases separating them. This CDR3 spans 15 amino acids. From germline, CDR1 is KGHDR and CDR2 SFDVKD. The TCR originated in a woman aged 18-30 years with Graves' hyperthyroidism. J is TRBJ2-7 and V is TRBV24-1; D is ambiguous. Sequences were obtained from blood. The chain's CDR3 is CATSDDLLHSYEQYF. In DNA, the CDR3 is TGTGCCACCAGTGATGACCTTTTACACTCCTACGAGCAGTACTTC.